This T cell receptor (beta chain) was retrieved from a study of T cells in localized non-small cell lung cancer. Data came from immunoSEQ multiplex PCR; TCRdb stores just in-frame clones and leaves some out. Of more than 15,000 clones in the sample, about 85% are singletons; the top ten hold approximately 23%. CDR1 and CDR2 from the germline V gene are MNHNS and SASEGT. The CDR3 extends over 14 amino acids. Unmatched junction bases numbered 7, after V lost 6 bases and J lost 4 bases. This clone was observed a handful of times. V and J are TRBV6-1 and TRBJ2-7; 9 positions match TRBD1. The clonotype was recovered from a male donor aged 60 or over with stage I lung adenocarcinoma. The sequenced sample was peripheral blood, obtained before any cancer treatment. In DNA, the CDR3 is TGTGCCAGCAGGGCCGACAGGGGGGGTTACGAGCAGTACTTC. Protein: CASRADRGGYEQYF.